The next 32 T cell receptor beta chains were all read from a single sample in a study of T cells in Graves' hyperthyroidism and ophthalmopathy. The CDR3 regions of TCR beta were amplified from RNA transcripts. The HTBI set primed first-round TCR CDR3 RT-PCR. TCRdb recomputed calls from the multiplex PCR reads with MiXCR, one row per CDR3 protein. The data hold roughly 710,000 distinct CDR3 sequences, with 35% observed a single time. Sequences were obtained from blood. The receptors shown here come from a middle-aged woman with Graves' hyperthyroidism.

Turning to this clonotype: This sequence may be a read error, since a much larger clone differs from it by one base. The chain couples TRBV10-3 to TRBJ2-7, with a possible D match to TRBD1 (5 bases). The CDR3 is made up of 17 amino acids. CDR1 is ENHRY, CDR2 SYGVKD, per germline. CDR3 protein: CAIGDSNRPRDSYEQYF. The DNA for the CDR3 is TGTGCCATCGGTGATTCGAATCGCCCCAGGGATAGCTACGAGCAGTACTTC.

This clonotype was seen more than once but under ten times. This chain connects TRBV12-3 or TRBV12-4 to TRBJ1-5, with D tentatively TRBD1 (6 bases). This CDR3 is 16 amino acids long. Trimming left V 2 bases short and J 2 bases short, with 13 bases between. In nucleotides, the CDR3 is TGTGCCAGCAGTTTAAAACGGGGGGCGGGCAATCAGCCCCAGCATTTT. Translation: CASSLKRGAGNQPQHF.

This clonotype was picked up a small number of times. V gene TRBV9 combines with J gene TRBJ1-5; D unresolved. Deletions cut 5 bases from V and 4 bases from J, with 13 bases between. This CDR3 spans 14 amino acids. Germline CDR1 and CDR2: SGDLS and YYNGEE. The CDR3 is CASSTSGDNQPQHF. The CDR3 nucleotides read TGTGCCAGCAGTACTTCAGGAGATAATCAGCCCCAGCATTTT.

This chain links TRBV12-3 or TRBV12-4 with TRBJ2-2; D ambiguous. V lost 3 bases, J lost 6 bases, and 8 bases lay in between. This CDR3 has 13 residues. The CDR3 protein is CASSFQRSGELFF. In DNA form, the CDR3 reads TGTGCCAGCAGTTTCCAGAGGTCCGGGGAGCTGTTTTTT.

The chain combines TRBV4-3 with TRBJ1-2; D is unresolved. V gave up 0 bases and J gave up 4 bases, with 9 bases separating them. Germline CDR1 LGHNA, CDR2 YSLEER. This CDR3 is 14 amino acids long. DNA of the CDR3: TGCGCCAGCAGCCAAGAGGCAGGTGGCTATGGCTACACCTTC. Protein product: CASSQEAGGYGYTF.

This clonotype was picked up many times. The V and J genes are TRBV19 and TRBJ1-2; TRBD1 matches 10 bases. V lost 6 bases and J lost 4; bases outside the gene matches: 5. Germline loops: CDR1 LNHDA, CDR2 SQIVND (reference sequence). The CDR3 is made up of 14 amino acids. This chain's CDR3 is CASRRDRGFYGYTF. CDR3 DNA sequence: TGTGCCAGTAGGCGGGACAGGGGATTCTATGGCTACACCTTC.

This clonotype was observed a few times. This CDR3 reads CASSLAMGGRTEAFF. CDR3 nucleotides: TGTGCCAGCAGCTTAGCGATGGGGGGGCGCACTGAAGCTTTCTTT. The rearrangement links TRBV7-2 to TRBJ1-1, with D perhaps matching TRBD1 (6 bases). The V end lost 0 bases, the J end lost 4 bases, and 12 bases lay between the germline ends. Germline assignment: CDR1 SGHTA and CDR2 FQGNSA. This CDR3 has 15 amino acids.

This clonotype was counted a few times. The chain joins TRBV12-3 or TRBV12-4 to TRBJ1-5; D is unresolved. The CDR3 covers 15 residues. V was pared by 3 bases and J by 9 bases, with 18 bases between. Written as DNA, the CDR3 is TGTGCCAGCAGTTTGAAAGGGCAGAGTCAAATGCCCCAGCATTTT. Translating gives CASSLKGQSQMPQHF.

This clonotype was seen a few times. The chain employs TRBV6-6 and TRBJ1-3, with a tentative D call TRBD1 (5 bases). This CDR3 contains 13 residues. V lost 7 bases, J lost 5 bases, and 12 bases lay in between. Germline V lookup: CDR1 MNHNY, CDR2 SVGAGI (reference sequence). As DNA, the CDR3 is TGTGCCAGCATGGGGGGGAGAAGAAACACCATATATTTT. This codes for CASMGGRRNTIYF.

The genes are TRBV5-1 and TRBJ2-7; D is unclear. Trimming removed 0 bases at V and 9 bases at J, with 7 bases between. The CDR3 length is 11 residues. Germline lookup yields CDR1 SGHRS and CDR2 YFSETQ. CDR3 DNA sequence: TGCGCCAGCAGCTTGGGGAGATTGCAGTACTTC. Encoded protein: CASSLGRLQYF.

This clonotype was recorded many times. The chain has TRBV5-1 and TRBJ1-1; D is possibly TRBD1 (6 bases). CDR1 is SGHRS, CDR2 YFSETQ, per germline. Between the trimmed V and J ends, which lost 0 bases and 6 bases, there was a span of 15 bases. There are 15 residues in the CDR3. The CDR3 region is CASSLDPGALAEAFF. In DNA form, the CDR3 reads TGCGCCAGCAGCTTGGATCCGGGGGCCCTCGCTGAAGCTTTCTTT.

A remark on this clonotype: The CDR3 end shows no conserved phenylalanine or tryptophan, and so a read error is likely. The chain combines TRBV7-2 with TRBJ1-6; D gene uncertain. The CDR3 runs 14 residues. V lost 3 bases and J 0 bases, leaving 3 bases between the germline ends. Germline loops: CDR1 SGHTA, CDR2 FQGNSA. CDR3 residues: CASSLGSYNSPLHS. Here the CDR3 DNA reads TGTGCCAGCAGCTTGGGCTCCTATAATTCACCCCTCCACTCT.

This clonotype was detected only a few times. The chain couples TRBV12-3 or TRBV12-4 to TRBJ2-7; D perhaps matches TRBD1 (6 bases). This CDR3 comprises 14 residues. Trimming cost V 5 bases and J 5 bases, with 16 bases left between them. The CDR3 spells CASSPQGSRDEQYF. CDR3 nucleotides: TGTGCCAGCAGTCCTCAGGGGAGTAGGGACGAGCAGTACTTC.

This clonotype was seen many times. This sequence joins TRBV19 and TRBJ1-5; unclear D gene. V lost 4 bases and J lost 7, with 11 bases in between. The CDR3 runs to 13 residues. The germline V gene encodes CDR1 LNHDA and CDR2 SQIVND (reference sequence). CDR3 DNA: TGTGCCAGTAGTAGCCTAACCCTGCAGCCCCAGCATTTT. Translated, it gives CASSSLTLQPQHF.

This rearrangement joins TRBV10-3 to TRBJ1-2; no firm D call. V was shortened by 2 bases and J by 3 bases, with 4 bases between the two germline ends. CDR1 ENHRY and CDR2 SYGVKD come from the germline V gene. CDR3 size: 12 residues. The CDR3 reads CAISEGHYGYTF. In DNA form, the CDR3 reads TGTGCCATCAGTGAGGGTCACTATGGCTACACCTTC.

This chain connects TRBV3-1 to TRBJ2-5; possibly TRBD2 for D (5 bases). This CDR3 has 14 amino acids. V was cut by 5 bases and J by 5 bases, with 15 bases left in between. The germline V gene encodes CDR1 LGHDT and CDR2 YNNKEL (reference sequence). The CDR3 spells CASSVESGFETQYF. CDR3 nucleotides: TGTGCCAGCAGCGTCGAGTCGGGGTTTGAGACCCAGTACTTC.

This clonotype was seen ten or more times. V and J are TRBV10-2 and TRBJ2-5; TRBD2 aligns across 9 bases. Trimming cost V 1 base and J 5 bases; bases outside gene matches: 11. The germline gives CDR1 WSHSY, CDR2 SAAADI. This CDR3 is built from 17 residues. The CDR3 coding sequence is TGCGCCAGCAGTGAGTTGGCTAGCGGGATGATTTCGGAGACCCAGTACTTC. Its protein product is CASSELASGMISETQYF.

The V call is TRBV29-1, the J call TRBJ1-1, with TRBD1 as a possible D gene (6 bases). Germline CDR1 reads SQVTM; CDR2 reads ANQGSEA. V lost 6 bases to trimming and J lost 1 base, with 18 bases between them. The CDR3 runs 15 residues. CDR3 DNA sequence: TGCAGCGTACCGTCGACAGGTTTACCGAACACTGAAGCTTTCTTT. Translation gives CSVPSTGLPNTEAFF.

The rearrangement links TRBV7-9 to TRBJ1-1, with 9 bases that match TRBD1. V lost 6 bases to trimming and J lost 2 bases; unmatched junction nucleotides: 10. Germline V CDR1 and CDR2: SEHNR, FQNEAQ (reference sequence). The CDR3 runs 16 residues. CDR3 in DNA: TGTGCCAGCAGTCGACTCACAGGGGGCCTCAACACTGAAGCTTTCTTT. Its translation is CASSRLTGGLNTEAFF.

This clonotype was counted only a few times. The V and J genes are TRBV19 and TRBJ2-5; D may correspond to TRBD1 or TRBD2 (5 bases each). This CDR3 has 15 residues. Germline CDR1 and CDR2: LNHDA and SQIVND (reference sequence). V was shortened by 4 bases and J by 1 base, with 13 bases between the two germline ends. In nucleotides, the CDR3 is TGTGCCAGTAGTACCCCCGGGGCAGGCCAAGAGACCCAGTACTTC. Encoded protein: CASSTPGAGQETQYF.

On this clonotype itself: This could be a read error, since a much larger clone is one nucleotide away. The chain has TRBV7-2 and TRBJ1-1; 7 bases match TRBD1. The CDR3 spans 14 residues. Per germline, CDR1 SGHTA and CDR2 FQGNSA. In DNA, the CDR3 is TGTGCCAGCAGCTACGACCGGACAGGCCGGGAAGCTCTCTTT. Residues: CASSYDRTGREALF.

As to this clonotype: This sequence may be a read error, since a much larger clone differs from it by one base. The chain carries TRBV2 and TRBJ1-1, with D tentatively TRBD1 (6 bases). Germline loops: CDR1 SNHLY, CDR2 FYNNEI. Trimming removed 7 bases at V and 3 bases at J, with 21 bases between. The CDR3 has 16 amino acids. CDR3 coding DNA: TGTGCCAGCACTACAGGGTCGAGGAATTACCACACTGAAGCTTTCTTT. This codes for CASTTGSRNYHTEAFF.

This clonotype was counted at least ten times. The V call is TRBV7-3, the J call TRBJ1-6; a possible D gene is TRBD1 (5 bases). Germline V gene sequence: CDR1 SGHTA, CDR2 FQGTGA. The CDR3 has 15 amino acids. V was pared by 4 bases and J by 4 bases, with 11 bases between. Here the CDR3 DNA reads TGTGCCAGCAGCTCCCGCGGGGGTTATAATTCACCCCTCCACTTT. Its protein product is CASSSRGGYNSPLHF.

This clonotype showed up just a few times. The rearrangement joins TRBV27 to TRBJ1-5, with D perhaps TRBD1 (5 bases). With 4 bases removed from V and 7 bases from J, the gap between germline ends came to 14 bases. This CDR3 is built from 14 residues. The V gene's germline CDR1 is MNHEY and CDR2 SMNVEV (reference sequence). The CDR3 bases are TGTGCCAGCAGTTGGGGGAGGGACGGGCAGCCCCAGCATTTT. Residues: CASSWGRDGQPQHF.

There are many counts of this clonotype. The rearrangement uses TRBV7-8 and TRBJ1-5; no clear D gene. Germline CDR1 reads SGHVS; CDR2 reads FQNEAQ. The CDR3 totals 13 residues. Trimming removed 2 bases from V and 9 bases from J, with 11 bases in between. CDR3 amino acids: CASSLLGFRPQHF. CDR3 DNA: TGTGCCAGCAGCTTATTGGGCTTTCGGCCCCAGCATTTT.

This clonotype was counted between two and nine times. This rearrangement joins TRBV7-9 to TRBJ2-5, with 11 bases aligning to TRBD2. Germline trimming cut 8 bases from V and 4 bases from J; bases unmatched to any gene: 9. CDR3 length equals 15 residues. The germline V gene has CDR1 SEHNR and CDR2 FQNEAQ (reference sequence). The CDR3 coding sequence is TGTGCCAGCCGCCCCCTAGCGGGGGGTAGAGAGACCCAGTACTTC. Its protein is CASRPLAGGRETQYF.

Here the CDR3 reads CASSYRGPGNTIYF. In DNA, the CDR3 is TGTGCCAGCAGCTACAGGGGGCCTGGAAACACCATATATTTT. The chain links TRBV7-2 to TRBJ1-3, with 9 positions matching TRBD1. The length of the CDR3 is 14 residues. In germline, CDR1 is SGHTA, CDR2 FQGNSA. V was pared by 4 bases and J by 2 bases, with 0 bases of the junction left unmatched.

This clonotype has a count of ten or more. This chain joins TRBV7-9 and TRBJ1-1; D gene ambiguous. The CDR3 consists of 14 residues. The germline V gene encodes CDR1 SEHNR and CDR2 FQNEAQ (reference sequence). The germline V and J ends were trimmed by 1 base and 9 bases, with 15 bases remaining between them. The CDR3 spells CASSLEKGLTKAFF. In DNA, the CDR3 is TGTGCCAGCAGCTTAGAAAAGGGTCTCACGAAAGCTTTCTTT.

For this clonotype: A read error may be the cause here, since a much bigger clone is one base away. The chain links TRBV7-2 to TRBJ1-3; the D is unclear. This CDR3 contains 16 residues. Germline V gives CDR1 SGHTA, CDR2 FQGNSA. The DNA of the CDR3 is TGTGCCAGCAGCTTAGACACAATGAGCTCTGGAAACACCACATATTTT. Its translation is CASSLDTMSSGNTTYF.

V is TRBV7-9 and J is TRBJ2-3; D may be TRBD1 (6 bases). In germline, CDR1 is SEHNR, CDR2 FQNEAQ (reference sequence). Trimming left V 6 bases short and J 4 bases short, with 20 bases between. This CDR3 comprises 16 residues. This CDR3 reads CASRQKAGQLPDTQYF. The DNA of the CDR3 is TGTGCCAGCAGACAAAAGGCAGGACAGTTACCAGATACGCAGTATTTT.

Regarding this clonotype: A much larger clone lies a single base off, so this may be a read error. The V gene is TRBV10-3, the J gene TRBJ1-1; TRBD1 matches at 7 bases. CDR1 ENHRY and CDR2 SYGVKD come from the germline V gene. Trimming cost V 11 bases and J 1 base; bases outside gene matches: 7. The CDR3 loop spans 13 amino acids. CDR3 region: CASWDSSNTEAFF. CDR3 bases: TGTGCCTCCTGGGACAGCTCGAACACTGAAGCTTTCTTT.

The J gene is TRBJ2-7, the V gene TRBV6-5; maybe TRBD2 (7 bases). Trimming took off 2 bases at V and 6 bases at J, with 23 bases between the two ends. Germline V lookup: CDR1 MNHEY, CDR2 SVGAGI. This CDR3 comprises 17 residues. The CDR3 nucleotides read TGTGCCAGCAGTTACGGGCTCGTCGGGGAGGGGGACTGCGAGCAGTACTTC. This sequence encodes CASSYGLVGEGDCEQYF.